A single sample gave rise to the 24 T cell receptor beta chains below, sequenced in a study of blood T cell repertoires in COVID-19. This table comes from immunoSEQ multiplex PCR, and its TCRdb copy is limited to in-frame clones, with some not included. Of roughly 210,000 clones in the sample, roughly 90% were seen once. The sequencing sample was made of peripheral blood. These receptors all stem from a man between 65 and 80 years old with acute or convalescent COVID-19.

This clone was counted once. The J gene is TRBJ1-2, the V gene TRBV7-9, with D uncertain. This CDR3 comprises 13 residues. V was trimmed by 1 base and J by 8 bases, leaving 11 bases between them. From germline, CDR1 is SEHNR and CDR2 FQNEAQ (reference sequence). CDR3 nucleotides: TGTGCCAGCAGCTTAGAACCTTCCGGGGGCTACACCTTC. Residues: CASSLEPSGGYTF.

CDR3 region: CASSVRLNTEAFF. The CDR3 bases are TGTGCCAGCAGCGTCAGGCTGAACACTGAAGCTTTCTTT. The chain has TRBV7-2 and TRBJ1-1; unclear D gene. The CDR3 is made up of 13 amino acids. The V end was cut by 5 bases, the J end by 0 bases, with 7 bases between. CDR1 and CDR2 (germline): SGHTA, FQGNSA.

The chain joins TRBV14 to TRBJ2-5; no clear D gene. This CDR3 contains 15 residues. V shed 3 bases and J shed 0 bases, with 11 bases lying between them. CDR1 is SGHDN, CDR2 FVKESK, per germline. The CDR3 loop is CASSHQTNYQETQYF. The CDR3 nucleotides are TGTGCCAGCAGCCACCAGACAAATTACCAAGAGACCCAGTACTTC. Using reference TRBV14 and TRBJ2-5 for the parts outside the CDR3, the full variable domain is EAGVTQFPSHSVIEKGQTVTLRCDPISGHDNLYWYRRVMGKEIKFLLHFVKESKQDESGMPNNRFLAERTGGTYSTLKVQPAELEDSGVYFCASSHQTNYQETQYFGPGTRLLVL.

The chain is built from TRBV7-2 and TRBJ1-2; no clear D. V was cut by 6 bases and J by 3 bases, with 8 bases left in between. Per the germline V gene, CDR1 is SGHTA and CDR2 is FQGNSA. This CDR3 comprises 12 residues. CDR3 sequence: CASRPRDYGYTF. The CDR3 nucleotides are TGTGCCAGCAGGCCGCGGGACTATGGCTACACCTTC.

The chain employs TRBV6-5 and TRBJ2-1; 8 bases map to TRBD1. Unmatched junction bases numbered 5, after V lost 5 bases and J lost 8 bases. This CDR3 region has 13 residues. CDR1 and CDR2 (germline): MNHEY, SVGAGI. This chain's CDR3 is CASSRDRKDEQFF. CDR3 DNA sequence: TGTGCCAGCAGTCGGGACAGGAAGGATGAGCAGTTCTTC.

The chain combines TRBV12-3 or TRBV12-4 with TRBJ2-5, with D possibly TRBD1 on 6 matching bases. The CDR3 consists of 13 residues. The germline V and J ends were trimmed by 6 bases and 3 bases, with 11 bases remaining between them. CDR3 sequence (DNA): TGTGCCAGCAGGGGGACAAATAAAGAGACCCAGTACTTC. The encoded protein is CASRGTNKETQYF.

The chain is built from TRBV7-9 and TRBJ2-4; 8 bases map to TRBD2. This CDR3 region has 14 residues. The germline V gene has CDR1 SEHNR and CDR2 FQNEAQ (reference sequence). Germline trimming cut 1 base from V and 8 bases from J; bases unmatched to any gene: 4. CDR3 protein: CASSLGSGRDIQYF. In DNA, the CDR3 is TGTGCCAGCAGCTTAGGGAGCGGGAGAGACATTCAGTACTTC. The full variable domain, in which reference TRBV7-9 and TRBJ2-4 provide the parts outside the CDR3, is DTGVSQNPRHKITKRGQNVTFRCDPISEHNRLYWYRQTLGQGPEFLTYFQNEAQLEKSRLLSDRFSAERPKGSFSTLEIQRTEQGDSAMYLCASSLGSGRDIQYFGAGTRLSVL.

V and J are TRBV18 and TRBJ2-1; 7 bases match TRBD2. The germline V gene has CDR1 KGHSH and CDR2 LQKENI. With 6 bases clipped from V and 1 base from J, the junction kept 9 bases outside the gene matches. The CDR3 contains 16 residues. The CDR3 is CASSPRSGGSYNEQFF. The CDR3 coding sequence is TGTGCCAGCTCCCCCCGATCGGGAGGTTCCTACAATGAGCAGTTCTTC.

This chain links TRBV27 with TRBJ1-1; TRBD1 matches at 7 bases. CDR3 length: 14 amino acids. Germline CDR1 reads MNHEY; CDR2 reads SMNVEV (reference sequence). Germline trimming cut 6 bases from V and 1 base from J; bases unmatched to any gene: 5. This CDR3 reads CASSLGTANTEAFF. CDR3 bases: TGTGCCAGCAGCCTCGGGACAGCGAACACTGAAGCTTTCTTT.

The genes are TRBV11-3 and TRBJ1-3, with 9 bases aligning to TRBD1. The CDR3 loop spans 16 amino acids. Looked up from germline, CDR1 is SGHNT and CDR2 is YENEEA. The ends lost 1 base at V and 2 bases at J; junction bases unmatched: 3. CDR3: CASSLARTGAGNTIYF. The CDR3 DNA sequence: TGTGCCAGCAGCTTAGCCCGGACAGGGGCTGGAAACACCATATATTTT.

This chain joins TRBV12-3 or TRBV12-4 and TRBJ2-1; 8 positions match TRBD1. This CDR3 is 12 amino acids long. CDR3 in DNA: TGTGCTTCTTCAGGGGGCGAGTTGGAGCAGTTCTTC. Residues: CASSGGELEQFF.

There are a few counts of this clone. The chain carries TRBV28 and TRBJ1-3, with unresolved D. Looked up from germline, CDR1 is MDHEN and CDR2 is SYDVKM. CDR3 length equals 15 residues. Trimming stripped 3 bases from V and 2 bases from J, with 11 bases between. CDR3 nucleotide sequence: TGTGCCAGCAGTTTTAAGCAGGTTGCTGGAAACACCATATATTTT. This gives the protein CASSFKQVAGNTIYF. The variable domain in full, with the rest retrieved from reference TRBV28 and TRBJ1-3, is DVKVTQSSRYLVKRTGEKVFLECVQDMDHENMFWYRQDPGLGLRLIYFSYDVKMKEKGDIPEGYSVSREKKERFSLILESASTNQTSMYLCASSFKQVAGNTIYFGEGSWLTVV.

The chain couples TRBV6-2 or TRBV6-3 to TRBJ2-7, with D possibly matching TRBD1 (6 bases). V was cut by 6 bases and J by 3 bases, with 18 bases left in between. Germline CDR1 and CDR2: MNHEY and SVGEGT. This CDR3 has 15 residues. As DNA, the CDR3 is TGTGCCAGCAGCACCGACAGGCACCCCTTCTACGAGCAGTACTTC. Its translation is CASSTDRHPFYEQYF.

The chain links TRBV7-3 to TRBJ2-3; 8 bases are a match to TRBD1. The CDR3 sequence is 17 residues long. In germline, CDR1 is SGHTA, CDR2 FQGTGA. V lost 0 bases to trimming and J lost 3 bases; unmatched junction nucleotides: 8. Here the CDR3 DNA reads TGTGCCAGCAGCTTAACGTCGGCGAGACAGGGGACAGATACGCAGTATTTT. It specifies CASSLTSARQGTDTQYF.

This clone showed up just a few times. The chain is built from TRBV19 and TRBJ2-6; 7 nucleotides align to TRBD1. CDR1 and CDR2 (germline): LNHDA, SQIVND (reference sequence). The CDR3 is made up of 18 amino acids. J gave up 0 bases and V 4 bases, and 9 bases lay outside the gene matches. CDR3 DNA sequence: TGTGCCAGTAGTACTATGACAGGGCAGAGCTCTGGGGCCAACGTCCTGACTTTC. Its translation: CASSTMTGQSSGANVLTF.

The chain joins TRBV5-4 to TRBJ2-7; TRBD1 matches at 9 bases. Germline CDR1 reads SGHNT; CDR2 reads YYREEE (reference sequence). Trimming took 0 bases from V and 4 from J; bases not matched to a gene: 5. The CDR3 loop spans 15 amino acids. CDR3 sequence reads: CASSLARDRAYEQYF. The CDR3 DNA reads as TGTGCCAGCAGCTTGGCCCGGGACAGGGCTTACGAGCAGTACTTC.

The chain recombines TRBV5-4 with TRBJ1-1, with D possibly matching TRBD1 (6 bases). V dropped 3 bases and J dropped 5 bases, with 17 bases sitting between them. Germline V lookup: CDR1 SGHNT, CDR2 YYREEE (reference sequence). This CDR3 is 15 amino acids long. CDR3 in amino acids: CASSWKGGTRTEAFF. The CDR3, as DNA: TGTGCCAGCAGCTGGAAGGGGGGGACGAGGACTGAAGCTTTCTTT.

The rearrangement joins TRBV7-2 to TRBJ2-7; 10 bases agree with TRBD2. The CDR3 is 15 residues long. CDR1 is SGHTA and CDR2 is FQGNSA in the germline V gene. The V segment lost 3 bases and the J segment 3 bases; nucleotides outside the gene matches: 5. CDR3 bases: TGTGCCAGCAGCTTTAAAGCGGGAGGGGTCTACGAGCAGTACTTC. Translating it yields CASSFKAGGVYEQYF. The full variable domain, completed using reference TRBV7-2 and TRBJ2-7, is GAGVSQSPSNKVTEKGKDVELRCDPISGHTALYWYRQSLGQGLEFLIYFQGNSAPDKSGLPSDRFSAERTGGSVSTLTIQRTQQEDSAVYLCASSFKAGGVYEQYFGPGTRLTVT.

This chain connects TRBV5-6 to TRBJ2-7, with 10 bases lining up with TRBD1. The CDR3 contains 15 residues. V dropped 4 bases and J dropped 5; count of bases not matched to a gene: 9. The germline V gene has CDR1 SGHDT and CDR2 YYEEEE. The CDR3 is CASSRGGQGSHEQYF. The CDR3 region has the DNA TGTGCCAGCAGCCGAGGGGGACAGGGGTCCCACGAGCAGTACTTC.

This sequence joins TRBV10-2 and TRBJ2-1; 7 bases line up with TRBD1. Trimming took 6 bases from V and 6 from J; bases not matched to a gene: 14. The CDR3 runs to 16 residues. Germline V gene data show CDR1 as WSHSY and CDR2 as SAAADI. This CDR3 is CASRQLDRAYLNEQFF. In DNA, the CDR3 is TGCGCCAGCAGGCAATTAGACAGGGCGTACCTCAATGAGCAGTTCTTC.

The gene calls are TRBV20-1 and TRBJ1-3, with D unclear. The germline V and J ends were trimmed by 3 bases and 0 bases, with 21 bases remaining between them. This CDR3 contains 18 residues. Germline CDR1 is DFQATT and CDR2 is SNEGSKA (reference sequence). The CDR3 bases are TGCAGTGCTAGTCAAAATCGTCCAGGCTTTCTCTCTGGAAACACCATATATTTT. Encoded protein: CSASQNRPGFLSGNTIYF.

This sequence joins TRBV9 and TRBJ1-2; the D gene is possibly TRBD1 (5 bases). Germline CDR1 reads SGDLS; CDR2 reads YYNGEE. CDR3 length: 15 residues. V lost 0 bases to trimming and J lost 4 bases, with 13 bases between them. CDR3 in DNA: TGTGCCAGCAGCGTAGCTGCGGGGACGGGCTATGGCTACACCTTC. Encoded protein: CASSVAAGTGYGYTF.

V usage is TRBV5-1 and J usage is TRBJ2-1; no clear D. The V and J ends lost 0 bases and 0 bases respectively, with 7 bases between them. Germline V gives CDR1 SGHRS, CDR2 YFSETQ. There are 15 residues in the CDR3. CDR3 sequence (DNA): TGCGCCAGCAGCTTGGGAGCGAACTCCTACAATGAGCAGTTCTTC. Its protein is CASSLGANSYNEQFF.

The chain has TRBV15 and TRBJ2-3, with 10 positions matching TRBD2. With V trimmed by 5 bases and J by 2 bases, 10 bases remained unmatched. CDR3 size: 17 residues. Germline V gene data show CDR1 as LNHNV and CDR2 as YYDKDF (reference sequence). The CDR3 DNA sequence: TGTGCCACCAGCGGGGGGTGGCTAGCGGGAGACACAGATACGCAGTATTTT. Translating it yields CATSGGWLAGDTDTQYF.